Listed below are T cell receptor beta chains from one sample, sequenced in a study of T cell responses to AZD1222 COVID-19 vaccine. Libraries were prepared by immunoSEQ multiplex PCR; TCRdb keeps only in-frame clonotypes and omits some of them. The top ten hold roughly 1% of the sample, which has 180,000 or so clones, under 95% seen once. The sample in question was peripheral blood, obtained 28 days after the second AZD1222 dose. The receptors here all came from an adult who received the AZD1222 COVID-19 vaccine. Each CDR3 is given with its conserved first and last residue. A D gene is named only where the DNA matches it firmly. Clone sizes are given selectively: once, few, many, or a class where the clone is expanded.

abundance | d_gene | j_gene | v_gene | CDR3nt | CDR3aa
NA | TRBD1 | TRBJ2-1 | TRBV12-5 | TGTGCTAGTGGGAAGGACAGGGGGATGCAAGGATACAATGAGCAGTTCTTC | CASGKDRGMQGYNEQFF
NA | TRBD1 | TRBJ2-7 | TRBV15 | TGTGCCACCAGACCAGGAGACAGGGTGAACGAGCAGTACTTC | CATRPGDRVNEQYF
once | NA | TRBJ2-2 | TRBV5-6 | TGTGCCAGCAGCCCCCGCGGGTTGGGGAACACCGGGGAGCTGTTTTTT | CASSPRGLGNTGELFF
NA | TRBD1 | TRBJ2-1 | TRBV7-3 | TGTGCCAGCAGCCCCAGAGGGGGCAAGTACAATGAGCAGTTCTTC | CASSPRGGKYNEQFF
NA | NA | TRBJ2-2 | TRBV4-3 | TGCGCCAGCAGCCAAATGGGGCGGAACACCGGGGAGCTGTTTTTT | CASSQMGRNTGELFF
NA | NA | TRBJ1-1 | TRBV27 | TGTGCCAGCAGTTTATTCGAGGACAGCATTGAAGCTTTCTTT | CASSLFEDSIEAFF
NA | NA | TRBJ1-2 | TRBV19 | TGTGCCAGTAGTACGGACTCGACAGGAAACTATGGCTACACCTTC | CASSTDSTGNYGYTF
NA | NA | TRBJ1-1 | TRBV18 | TGTGCCAGCTCACCGGCGACGGGGGCCGGCACTGAAGCTTTCTTT | CASSPATGAGTEAFF
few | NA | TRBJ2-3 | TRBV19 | TGTGCCAGTAGTATGGGGGTTAGTAGCACAGATACGCAGTATTTT | CASSMGVSSTDTQYF
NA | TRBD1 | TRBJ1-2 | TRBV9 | TGTGCCAGCAACACAGGGGCGTTAAACTATGGCTACACCTTC | CASNTGALNYGYTF
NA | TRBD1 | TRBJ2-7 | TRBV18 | TGTGCCAGCTCTCCCCTCGGGACAGGGAATAAATACGAGCAGTACTTC | CASSPLGTGNKYEQYF
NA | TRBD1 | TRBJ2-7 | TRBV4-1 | TGCGCCAGCAGCCCCAACTCCGGGACAGGGGGCTGGGAGCAGTACTTC | CASSPNSGTGGWEQYF
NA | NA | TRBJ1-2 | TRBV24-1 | TGTGCCACCAGTGATTCCGGACCCTTCGGCTACACCTTC | CATSDSGPFGYTF
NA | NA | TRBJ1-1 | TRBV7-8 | TGTGCCAGCAGGGTTGACGGGATCACGAACACTGAAGCTTTCTTT | CASRVDGITNTEAFF
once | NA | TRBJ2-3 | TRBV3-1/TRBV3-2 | TGTGCCAGCAGCCACCCGACCGGTCTACTCACAGATACGCAGTATTTT | CASSHPTGLLTDTQYF
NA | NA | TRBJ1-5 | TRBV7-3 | TGTGCCAGTAGCTTATATGGGAATAGCAATCAGCCCCAGCATTTT | CASSLYGNSNQPQHF
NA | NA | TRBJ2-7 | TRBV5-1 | TGCGCCAGCGGTGGGACCGTGGGTAGCCACGAGCAGTACTTC | CASGGTVGSHEQYF
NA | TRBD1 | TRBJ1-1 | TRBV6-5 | TGTGCCAGCAGATCGGGACAGCTGACAGGTGAAGCTTTCTTT | CASRSGQLTGEAFF
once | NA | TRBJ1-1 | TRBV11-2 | TGTGCCAGCAGCAGATCGACGGACCTCACTGAAGCTTTCTTT | CASSRSTDLTEAFF
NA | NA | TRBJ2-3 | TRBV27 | TGTGCCAGTTGGGCGCGGGGTGGTACAGATACGCAGTATTTT | CASWARGGTDTQYF
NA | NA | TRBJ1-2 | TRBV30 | TGTGCCTGGACCCACGGGTCTGGTGGCTACACCTTC | CAWTHGSGGYTF
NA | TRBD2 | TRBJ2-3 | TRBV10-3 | TGTGCCATCAGTCCCGGGACTAGCGCTATCACAGATACGCAGTATTTT | CAISPGTSAITDTQYF
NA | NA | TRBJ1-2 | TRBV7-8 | TGTGCCAGCAGTCCGCGTCCCCCCGACAGTACTAACTATGGCTACACCTTC | CASSPRPPDSTNYGYTF
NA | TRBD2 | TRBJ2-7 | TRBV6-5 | TGTGCCAGCAGTCCAGAGGGACGGCGGGAGAAGCAGTACTTC | CASSPEGRREKQYF
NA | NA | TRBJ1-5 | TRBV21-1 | TGTGCCAGCATCCTCCAGGGTGATCGCAGCAATCAGCCCCAGCATTTT | CASILQGDRSNQPQHF
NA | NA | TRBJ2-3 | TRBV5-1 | TGCGCCAGCAGCTTACCCAGCTCGGGAAGCACAGATACGCAGTATTTT | CASSLPSSGSTDTQYF
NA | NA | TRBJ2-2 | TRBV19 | TGTGCCAGTAGTATAAGGCAGGGTGGTACCGGGGAGCTGTTTTTT | CASSIRQGGTGELFF
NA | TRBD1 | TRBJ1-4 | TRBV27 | TGTGCCAACAAACAGGGGTTTGGTGAAAAACTGTTTTTT | CANKQGFGEKLFF
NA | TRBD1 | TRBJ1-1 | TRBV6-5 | TGTGCCAGCAGTTGGGGACAGGGGAGCACTGAAGCTTTCTTT | CASSWGQGSTEAFF